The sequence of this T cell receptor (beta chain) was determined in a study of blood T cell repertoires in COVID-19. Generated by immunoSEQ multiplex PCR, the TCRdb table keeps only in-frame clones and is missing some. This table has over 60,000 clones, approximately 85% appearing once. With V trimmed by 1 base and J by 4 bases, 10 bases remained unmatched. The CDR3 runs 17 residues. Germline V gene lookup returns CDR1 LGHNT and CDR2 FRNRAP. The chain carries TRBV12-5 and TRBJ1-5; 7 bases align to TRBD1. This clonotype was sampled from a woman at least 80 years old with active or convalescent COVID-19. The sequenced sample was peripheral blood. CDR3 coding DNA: TGTGCTAGTGGTTTGGACCAAACCGGGACAGAGAATCAGCCCCAGCATTTT. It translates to CASGLDQTGTENQPQHF.